The subject of this entry is one TCR beta chain. As yet, its antigen is unknown. In germline, CDR1 is SGHNT, CDR2 YENEEA. The CDR3 has 14 amino acids. This sample is drawn from a study of cytomegalovirus exposure and HLA in healthy donors. Study-level results: Earlier findings revealed that most TCR beta V segments proved productive either about 87% or about 30% of the time. The authors considered a cluster of highly shared sequence variants likely to be a sequencing artifact. The study put 150 or so TCR beta chains on its list as cytomegalovirus-associated. Later work associated around 18,000 TCR beta sequences with HLA alleles at 0.05 false discovery rate.

PCR primers comprised 60 Vbeta and 13 Jbeta primers. Method: immunoSEQ multiplex PCR; TCRdb's copy keeps in-frame clones and lacks some. The sample has roughly 100,000 clones, over 65% seen once. The receptor was isolated from a man aged 35 to 55 in good health and CMV-seropositive. The specimen sequenced was PBMCs. This chain joins TRBV11-3 and TRBJ2-5; D might be TRBD1 (5 bases). The DNA matches TRBJ2-7 better at its end, which makes the J call doubtful. The CDR3 DNA sequence: TGTGCCAGCAGCCCCAGGACACACTCCTACGAGCAGTACTTC. Its protein product is CASSPRTHSYEQYF.